Below are 7 T cell receptor beta chains sequenced from a single sample in a study of T cells in lung cancer brain metastases. Repertoires were generated with immunoSEQ multiplex PCR, while TCRdb's copy carries only in-frame clones and drops some. The repertoire holds 4,400 or so clones, approximately 90% seen once, with around 3.5% in the top ten. The sequenced sample consisted of tumor tissue from the primary lung tumor. The receptors stem from a woman in her 50s with non-small cell lung cancer.

This sequence joins TRBV7-2 and TRBJ1-1; 9 bases map to TRBD1. The CDR3 extends over 14 amino acids. The germline V gene encodes CDR1 SGHTA and CDR2 FQGNSA. Trimming cost V 5 bases and J 5 bases; bases outside gene matches: 6. CDR3 protein: CASSRTGGATEAFF. For the CDR3, the DNA is TGTGCCAGCAGCAGAACAGGGGGCGCGACTGAAGCTTTCTTT. The full variable domain, completed using reference TRBV7-2 and TRBJ1-1, is GAGVSQSPSNKVTEKGKDVELRCDPISGHTALYWYRQSLGQGLEFLIYFQGNSAPDKSGLPSDRFSAERTGGSVSTLTIQRTQQEDSAVYLCASSRTGGATEAFFGQGTRLTVV.

The chain carries TRBV5-6 and TRBJ2-1; the match to TRBD2 covers 7 bases. CDR1 and CDR2 from the germline V gene are SGHDT and YYEEEE. There are 14 residues in the CDR3. The J segment lost 0 bases and the V segment lost 10 bases, leaving 7 bases of the junction unmatched. The CDR3 DNA follows: TGTGCCGCTAGCGGCGCAGACTCCTACAATGAGCAGTTCTTC. Encoded protein: CAASGADSYNEQFF.

J is TRBJ1-1 and V is TRBV6-5; a weak D match, TRBD1 (6 bases). CDR1 and CDR2 (germline): MNHEY, SVGAGI. This CDR3 spans 14 amino acids. Trimming took 0 bases from V and 6 from J, leaving 11 bases between them. This CDR3 reads CASSYSKTGPEAFF. In nucleotides, the CDR3 is TGTGCCAGCAGTTACTCGAAAACAGGGCCTGAAGCTTTCTTT.

The chain joins TRBV30 to TRBJ1-5; D possibly corresponds to TRBD1 (5 bases). The germline V gene has CDR1 GTSNPN and CDR2 SVGIG (reference sequence). V lost 0 bases, J lost 5 bases, and 11 bases lay in between. CDR3 length: 14 amino acids. The CDR3 DNA sequence: TGTGCCTGGAGTGTATTAGCGGGGGATCAGCCCCAGCATTTT. It specifies CAWSVLAGDQPQHF. The full variable domain, completed using reference TRBV30 and TRBJ1-5, is SQTIHQWPATLVQPVGSPLSLECTVEGTSNPNLYWYRQAAGRGLQLLFYSVGIGQISSEVPQNLSASRPQDRQFILSSKKLLLSDSGFYLCAWSVLAGDQPQHFGDGTRLSIL.

The CDR3, as DNA: TGTGCCAGCAGCCAGTGGCAGAACACTGAAGCTTTCTTT. Translation gives CASSQWQNTEAFF. V gene TRBV14 combines with J gene TRBJ1-1; D gene unclear. Per the germline V gene, CDR1 is SGHDN and CDR2 is FVKESK. This CDR3 spans 13 amino acids. Trimming took off 3 bases at V and 1 base at J, with 6 bases between the two ends.

J is TRBJ1-3 and V is TRBV27; D may be TRBD1 (5 bases). V gave up 6 bases and J gave up 5 bases, with 14 bases separating them. CDR1 MNHEY and CDR2 SMNVEV come from the germline V gene (reference sequence). There are 14 residues in the CDR3. The CDR3 loop is CASSSGDSRNTIYF. Here the CDR3 DNA reads TGTGCCAGCAGCTCGGGGGATAGTAGAAACACCATATATTTT.

The rearrangement joins TRBV5-1 to TRBJ2-1, with TRBD2 matching 10 bases. The CDR3 extends over 15 amino acids. The V gene end was trimmed by 0 bases and the J gene end by 3 bases; junction bases not matched to a gene: 0. Germline V gene data show CDR1 as SGHRS and CDR2 as YFSETQ. The DNA of the CDR3 is TGCGCCAGCAGCTTGGCTAGCGGGAGCTACAATGAGCAGTTCTTC. Translation: CASSLASGSYNEQFF.